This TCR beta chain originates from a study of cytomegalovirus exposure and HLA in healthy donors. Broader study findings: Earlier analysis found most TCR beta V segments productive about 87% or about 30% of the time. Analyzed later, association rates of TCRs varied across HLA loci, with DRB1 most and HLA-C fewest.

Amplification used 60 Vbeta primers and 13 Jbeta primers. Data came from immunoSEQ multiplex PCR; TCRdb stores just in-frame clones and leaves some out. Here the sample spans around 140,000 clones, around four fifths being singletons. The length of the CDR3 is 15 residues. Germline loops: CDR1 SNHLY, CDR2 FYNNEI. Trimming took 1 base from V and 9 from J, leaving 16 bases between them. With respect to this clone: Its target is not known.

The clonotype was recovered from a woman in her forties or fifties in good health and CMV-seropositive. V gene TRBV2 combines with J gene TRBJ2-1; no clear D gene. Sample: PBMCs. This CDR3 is CASSEDLLTSGEQFF. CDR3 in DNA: TGTGCCAGCAGTGAAGACCTTCTAACTTCGGGTGAGCAGTTCTTC.